The 11 T cell receptor beta chains given below trace back to one sample, sequenced in a study of cytomegalovirus exposure and HLA in healthy donors. The repertoire was sequenced with immunoSEQ multiplex PCR; TCRdb's copy has only in-frame clones and lacks some. The profile shows about 160,000 clones, 95% to 96% of them singletons. Material: PBMCs. The receptors derive from a woman under 30 in good health and CMV-seronegative.

Comments on this clone: The sample carries other DNA sequences with the same CDR3. The chain recombines TRBV5-1 with TRBJ1-3; D may be TRBD1 (6 bases). Trimming took 4 bases from V and 4 from J, leaving 12 bases between them. The CDR3 sequence is 14 residues long. Germline-derived CDR1 and CDR2 are SGHRS and YFSETQ. The CDR3 loop is CASSLPGQGNTIYF. CDR3 in DNA: TGCGCCAGCAGCCTTCCGGGACAAGGAAACACCATATATTTT. Full variable domain (outside the CDR3, taken from reference TRBV5-1 and TRBJ1-3): KAGVTQTPRYLIKTRGQQVTLSCSPISGHRSVSWYQQTPGQGLQFLFEYFSETQRNKGNFPGRFSGRQFSNSRSEMNVSTLELGDSALYLCASSLPGQGNTIYFGEGSWLTVV.

This clone has only one observation. The chain recombines TRBV7-9 with TRBJ2-7; tentative D call: TRBD2 (6 bases). This CDR3 contains 15 residues. V was shortened by 1 base and J by 2 bases, with 12 bases between the two germline ends. Germline CDR1 and CDR2: SEHNR and FQNEAQ (reference sequence). CDR3 protein: CASSLGTTSPYEQYF. For the CDR3, the DNA is TGTGCCAGCAGCTTAGGGACTACCTCGCCCTACGAGCAGTACTTC.

The chain combines TRBV5-6 with TRBJ2-7; D is possibly TRBD2 (5 bases). The germline V and J ends were trimmed by 7 bases and 0 bases, with 17 bases remaining between them. The CDR3 length is 15 residues. Germline CDR1 SGHDT, CDR2 YYEEEE. The CDR3 reads CASRSLDSLSYEQYF. The CDR3 DNA follows: TGTGCCAGCCGGTCGCTGGACTCGCTCTCCTACGAGCAGTACTTC.

The chain joins TRBV19 to TRBJ1-1; D possibly corresponds to TRBD1 (5 bases). Looked up from germline, CDR1 is LNHDA and CDR2 is SQIVND (reference sequence). The CDR3 is 12 residues long. V was trimmed by 5 bases and J by 7 bases, leaving 11 bases between them. The CDR3 bases are TGTGCCAGTAGTGTGGGGCTTGGTGAAGCTTTCTTT. Translated, it gives CASSVGLGEAFF.

The rearrangement joins TRBV5-1 to TRBJ1-2; TRBD1 might be the D (6 bases). Trimming cost V 4 bases and J 2 bases, with 15 bases left between them. Germline lookup yields CDR1 SGHRS and CDR2 YFSETQ. The CDR3 is made up of 15 amino acids. The DNA for the CDR3 is TGCGCCAGCAGCCCGCAGTCCGGACAGAACTATGGCTACACCTTC. This gives the protein CASSPQSGQNYGYTF.

The rearrangement joins TRBV4-1 to TRBJ2-2; no clear D. V lost 0 bases and J lost 2, with 16 bases in between. This CDR3 spans 18 amino acids. Germline CDR1 and CDR2: MGHRA and YSYEKL. Written as DNA, the CDR3 is TGCGCCAGCAGCCAAGAGCCTAGTATAGGTGGAAACACCGGGGAGCTGTTTTTT. Translating gives CASSQEPSIGGNTGELFF.

This clone is a singleton in its sample. Mismatch with germline at one junction end may stem from a read error. The V gene is TRBV19, the J gene TRBJ1-2, with 12 bases fitting TRBD1. The CDR3 loop spans 16 amino acids. Germline values: CDR1 LNHDA, CDR2 SQIVND (reference sequence). CDR3 region: CASSISGTGGGYSYTF. The CDR3 nucleotides read TGTGCCAGTAGTATCAGCGGGACAGGGGGCGGCTATAGCTACACCTTC.

The chain carries TRBV19 and TRBJ2-7, with 9 bases aligning to TRBD1. V gave up 4 bases and J gave up 7 bases; unmatched junction bases: 17. The germline CDR1 and CDR2 sequences are LNHDA and SQIVND (reference sequence). This CDR3 has 17 residues. CDR3 in amino acids: CASSRQGQGNLYGEQYF. DNA for the CDR3: TGTGCCAGTAGTAGGCAGGGACAGGGAAACCTCTACGGGGAGCAGTACTTC.

This chain uses TRBV19 with TRBJ2-1, with D maybe TRBD1 (5 bases). From germline, CDR1 is LNHDA and CDR2 SQIVND (reference sequence). This CDR3 region has 13 residues. The V end was cut by 2 bases, the J end by 8 bases, with 10 bases between. CDR3 sequence reads: CASSIKGYDEQFF. The CDR3 bases are TGTGCCAGTAGTATAAAGGGGTATGATGAGCAGTTCTTC. Looking up the rest from reference TRBV19 and TRBJ2-1 gives the full variable domain: DGGITQSPKYLFRKEGQNVTLSCEQNLNHDAMYWYRQDPGQGLRLIYYSQIVNDFQKGDIAEGYSVSREKKESFPLTVTSAQKNPTAFYLCASSIKGYDEQFFGPGTRLTVL.

Here the CDR3 reads CASSLAQNVGLTDTQYF. CDR3 nucleotides: TGTGCCAGCAGCTTGGCCCAGAACGTGGGACTCACAGATACGCAGTATTTT. The chain employs TRBV5-6 and TRBJ2-3; D possibly corresponds to TRBD2 (6 bases). The CDR3 totals 17 residues. V was pared by 0 bases and J by 2 bases, with 16 bases between. Germline assignment: CDR1 SGHDT and CDR2 YYEEEE.

The V call is TRBV14, the J call TRBJ2-7; 10 bases line up with TRBD2. CDR1 and CDR2 from the germline V gene are SGHDN and FVKESK. The CDR3 contains 13 residues. The V and J ends lost 5 bases and 9 bases, in that order; junction bases with no gene match: 7. The CDR3 bases are TGTGCCAGCAGCAGAGCGGGGGGGCCCGCGCAGTACTTC. Translation: CASSRAGGPAQYF.